This TCR beta chain stems from a study of identical twins. TCRdb used MiXCR to reprocess the 5' RACE reads, holding one entry per CDR3 protein. The sample holds more than 1.5 million distinct CDR3 sequences, 25% to 35% seen once. This CDR3 region has 18 residues. The junction had 14 bases not matched to a gene; V was cut back by 0 bases and J by 5 bases. Germline CDR1 and CDR2: SGDLS and YYNGEE. The clonotype originates from a newborn girl in good health. The sample was cord blood. The chain combines TRBV9 with TRBJ1-5; 7 bases agree with TRBD1. The DNA for the CDR3 is TGTGCCAGCAGCGTAGCTCGGTTGGTTGGGCAGGGGGATCAGCCCCAGCATTTT. This translates into CASSVARLVGQGDQPQHF.